These 5 T cell receptor beta chains came from one sample sequenced in a study of blood T cell repertoires in COVID-19. Generated by immunoSEQ multiplex PCR, the TCRdb table keeps only in-frame clones and is missing some. The sample includes more than 95,000 clones, approximately 85% seen only once; the top ten take around 3%. The specimen was peripheral blood. These receptors originate from an elderly woman with COVID-19, enrolled during active disease.

The chain employs TRBV6-6 and TRBJ1-2, with 8 bases fitting TRBD1. CDR3 length: 14 amino acids. Trimming at V came to 4 bases and at J to 2 bases, leaving 3 bases not matched to a gene. CDR1 and CDR2 from the germline V gene are MNHNY and SVGAGI (reference sequence). For the CDR3, the DNA is TGTGCCAGCAGTTGGGGACAGGAGAACTATGGCTACACCTTC. Its translation is CASSWGQENYGYTF.

CDR3 sequence (DNA): TGTGCCAGCAGGCAGGTCATGAACACTGAAGCTTTCTTT. Translated: CASRQVMNTEAFF. V and J are TRBV5-8 and TRBJ1-1, with D unresolved. The germline V and J ends were trimmed by 5 bases and 0 bases, with 8 bases remaining between them. Germline CDR1 reads SGHTS; CDR2 reads YDEGEE. The CDR3 is made up of 13 amino acids.

The chain carries TRBV6-2 or TRBV6-3 and TRBJ1-2; D possibly corresponds to TRBD1 (5 bases). Germline values: CDR1 MNHEY, CDR2 SVGEGT. The V end was cut by 4 bases, the J end by 7 bases, with 7 bases between. The CDR3 length is 11 residues. The CDR3 protein is CASSSQGGYTF. The CDR3 DNA reads as TGTGCCAGCAGTTCCCAGGGTGGCTACACCTTC.

The chain recombines TRBV5-1 with TRBJ2-1; 14 bases match TRBD2. The CDR3 is made up of 18 amino acids. Germline V gene data show CDR1 as SGHRS and CDR2 as YFSETQ. J gave up 6 bases and V 3 bases, and 11 bases lay outside the gene matches. CDR3 sequence reads: CASSYRLAGGQFINEQFF. As DNA, the CDR3 is TGCGCCAGCAGCTATCGACTAGCGGGAGGGCAGTTTATCAATGAGCAGTTCTTC. The entire variable domain, with the rest obtained from reference TRBV5-1 and TRBJ2-1, is as follows: KAGVTQTPRYLIKTRGQQVTLSCSPISGHRSVSWYQQTPGQGLQFLFEYFSETQRNKGNFPGRFSGRQFSNSRSEMNVSTLELGDSALYLCASSYRLAGGQFINEQFFGPGTRLTVL.

The sample holds one count of this clone. This chain uses TRBV5-3 with TRBJ1-6; D is unresolved. TRBV5-3 is an open reading frame, and its role is uncertain. This CDR3 spans 14 amino acids. Deletions cut 4 bases from V and 0 bases from J, with 5 bases between. In DNA form, the CDR3 reads TGTGCCAGAAGCCTTAGCTCCTATAATTCACCCCTCCACTTT. This gives the protein CARSLSSYNSPLHF.